Below are 14 T cell receptor beta chains sequenced from a single sample in a study of human T cells and chemical hapten exposure (dated by TCRdb to 2020 to 2022). Libraries came from RACE. The sequencer was a NextSeq 500. The public reads were reprocessed in TCRdb via fastp at Q25 and MiXCR, keeping in-frame beta chains. CDR3 protein sequences are deduplicated, and each keeps its most common genes and DNA. The sample contains fewer than 500,000 distinct CDR3 sequences, 4.8% of them found a single time. The ten largest clones add up to over 2% of the sample. The meaning of the sample's time point label: patch test 1, 2 weeks after DPC sensitization. The treatment or condition label for this specimen denotes: therapeutic diphenylcyclopropenone sensitization with weekly scalp DPC. Sequenced here: whole blood, sampled in connection with sensitization to the hapten diphenylcyclopropenone (DPC). Source of these receptors: a woman aged 45-60 years with alopecia areata. Some clones in this sample may be carry-over from other donors' samples.

This clonotype appeared many times. This chain links TRBV25-1 with TRBJ1-1; the D is unclear. Germline CDR1 reads MGHDK; CDR2 reads SYGVNS. Trimming took off 2 bases at V and 3 bases at J, with 7 bases between the two ends. This CDR3 spans 13 amino acids. CDR3 nucleotide sequence: TGTGCCAGCAGTGAAATCGCTTACACTGAAGCTTTCTTT. It yields the protein CASSEIAYTEAFF.

This clonotype was detected many times. The V call is TRBV5-1, the J call TRBJ1-5, with no clear D. Trimming pared 0 bases from V and 7 bases from J, leaving 14 bases between. The CDR3 consists of 15 residues. Per germline, CDR1 SGHRS and CDR2 YFSETQ. The CDR3 sequence: CASSLDSTQGQPQHF. The CDR3, as DNA: TGCGCCAGCAGCTTGGATTCAACTCAAGGGCAGCCCCAGCATTTT.

This CDR3 reads CASSSLRGQNYGYTF. CDR3 DNA sequence: TGTGCCAGCAGTTCCCTTAGAGGACAGAACTATGGCTACACCTTC. V is TRBV27 and J is TRBJ1-2; weak D call: TRBD1 (6 bases). This CDR3 contains 15 residues. Per the germline V gene, CDR1 is MNHEY and CDR2 is SMNVEV (reference sequence). Trimming removed 4 bases from V and 2 bases from J, with 14 bases in between.

This clonotype was seen a handful of times. The J gene is TRBJ1-6, the V gene TRBV2, with a tentative D call TRBD1 (6 bases). Deletions cut 6 bases from V and 0 bases from J, with 12 bases between. Germline values: CDR1 SNHLY, CDR2 FYNNEI. The CDR3 sequence is 16 residues long. The CDR3 spells CASRPQGSSYNSPLHF. The CDR3 DNA reads TGTGCCAGCAGACCCCAGGGGAGCTCCTATAATTCACCCCTCCACTTT.

This clonotype was observed a handful of times. The chain links TRBV12-3 or TRBV12-4 to TRBJ2-5; D possibly matches TRBD1 or TRBD2 (5 bases each). The CDR3 consists of 15 residues. The V end was cut by 6 bases, the J end by 2 bases, with 16 bases between. This CDR3 reads CASSPWDLPQETQYF. The CDR3, as DNA: TGTGCCAGCAGCCCGTGGGACCTCCCACAAGAGACCCAGTACTTC.

The chain combines TRBV5-4 with TRBJ2-3; 14 positions agree with TRBD2. The CDR3 totals 17 residues. Germline CDR1 SGHNT, CDR2 YYREEE (reference sequence). V dropped 4 bases and J dropped 5; count of bases not matched to a gene: 9. The CDR3 spells CASSQGLAGVGGDTQYF. The CDR3 DNA sequence: TGTGCCAGCAGCCAGGGACTAGCGGGAGTCGGTGGAGATACGCAGTATTTT.

The V gene is TRBV27, the J gene TRBJ2-7; TRBD1 matches at 8 bases. Germline CDR1 and CDR2: MNHEY and SMNVEV (reference sequence). This CDR3 region has 15 residues. Trimming took 5 bases from V and 3 from J; bases not matched to a gene: 9. The CDR3 bases are TGTGCCAGCAGTCCTGGGACAGGCCCTTTCTACGAGCAGTACTTC. Amino acid sequence: CASSPGTGPFYEQYF.

This clonotype was observed a handful of times. The chain has TRBV7-6 and TRBJ2-1, with TRBD2 matching 9 bases. Germline V gene lookup returns CDR1 SGHVS and CDR2 FNYEAQ. The CDR3 is 15 residues long. V was clipped by 4 bases and J by 7 bases; unmatched bases: 8. Written as DNA, the CDR3 is TGTGCCAGCAGCTCTTTAGCGGGAGATTCAAATGAGCAGTTCTTC. Protein sequence: CASSSLAGDSNEQFF.

This clonotype was seen a handful of times. The rearrangement joins TRBV25-1 to TRBJ1-1; no definite D call. V lost 3 bases and J lost 4, with 9 bases in between. CDR1 is MGHDK and CDR2 is SYGVNS in the germline V gene. The CDR3 contains 13 residues. The CDR3 DNA sequence: TGTGCCAGCAGTGACCGACACGGCACTGAAGCTTTCTTT. It codes for CASSDRHGTEAFF. The complete variable domain, with remaining parts taken from reference TRBV25-1 and TRBJ1-1, reads EADIYQTPRYLVIGTGKKITLECSQTMGHDKMYWYQQDPGMELHLIHYSYGVNSTEKGDLSSESTVSRIRTEHFPLTLESARPSHTSQYLCASSDRHGTEAFFGQGTRLTVV.

This clonotype was detected ten times or more. The genes are TRBV29-1 and TRBJ2-1, with D possibly being TRBD1 (7 bases). The CDR3 runs 15 residues. The germline CDR1 and CDR2 sequences are SQVTM and ANQGSEA. The germline V and J ends were trimmed by 6 bases and 0 bases, with 15 bases remaining between them. CDR3 protein: CSVSGGGSSYNEQFF. The CDR3 coding sequence is TGCAGCGTATCCGGAGGGGGCTCCTCCTACAATGAGCAGTTCTTC.

This clonotype was seen repeatedly, ten times or more. V gene TRBV12-3 or TRBV12-4 combines with J gene TRBJ1-6; weak D call: TRBD1 (6 bases). This CDR3 comprises 16 residues. Trimming shortened V by 1 base and J by 5 bases, and 12 bases separated the two germline ends. The CDR3 is CASSLGAGADNSPLHF. The CDR3 region has the DNA TGTGCCAGCAGTTTAGGAGCGGGGGCTGATAATTCACCCCTCCACTTT.

This clonotype was found many times. This chain links TRBV30 with TRBJ1-1, with 7 bases that match TRBD1. The CDR3 spans 13 residues. CDR1 is GTSNPN and CDR2 is SVGIG in the germline V gene (reference sequence). V lost 3 bases and J lost 6; bases outside the gene matches: 7. The CDR3 spells CAWRGQRGAEAFF. CDR3 DNA: TGTGCCTGGAGGGGACAGCGGGGGGCTGAAGCTTTCTTT.

This clonotype was counted ten times or more. This chain uses TRBV12-3 or TRBV12-4 with TRBJ2-1; TRBD2 aligns across 11 bases. V shed 6 bases, J shed 9 bases, and the junction held 7 bases outside the gene matches. This CDR3 is built from 14 residues. CDR3 amino acids: CASSPSGRLSEQFF. The CDR3 DNA reads TGTGCCAGCAGCCCTAGCGGGAGGTTAAGTGAGCAGTTCTTC.

This clonotype showed up many times. The rearrangement joins TRBV20-1 to TRBJ1-2, with D hard to call. The CDR3 loop spans 14 amino acids. The germline V gene encodes CDR1 DFQATT and CDR2 SNEGSKA (reference sequence). Trimming cost V 5 bases and J 1 base, with 14 bases left between them. The CDR3 reads CSAPFDSINYGYTF. CDR3 bases: TGCAGTGCTCCATTCGACTCCATTAACTATGGCTACACCTTC.